Listed below are T cell receptor beta chains from one sample, sequenced in a study of blood T cell repertoires in COVID-19. Sequenced by immunoSEQ multiplex PCR; TCRdb stores in-frame clones only, minus some. The sample has approximately 180,000 clones; roughly 88% are singletons. The specimen was peripheral blood. These receptor sequences come from a man aged 55 to 70 with acute or convalescent COVID-19. The CDR3 runs from the conserved cysteine through the conserved F or W. A D gene is named only where the DNA matches it firmly. The listing skips clone size in some rows; elsewhere it reads once, few, many or a size class.

v_call	j_call	d_call	clone_size	cdr3_aa	cdr3_nt
TRBV10-3	TRBJ2-7	TRBD2	once	CAISERDGRAPYEQYF	TGTGCCATCAGTGAGAGGGACGGGAGGGCCCCCTACGAGCAGTACTTC
TRBV28	TRBJ2-4	NA	NA	CASREGAENIQYF	TGTGCCAGCAGGGAAGGGGCGGAAAACATTCAGTACTTC
TRBV27	TRBJ2-1	TRBD2	NA	CASSFSSGPYNEQFF	TGTGCCAGCAGTTTTTCTAGCGGGCCCTACAATGAGCAGTTCTTC
TRBV19	TRBJ2-1	TRBD2	once	CASSLGTSGINEQFF	TGTGCCAGTAGTCTCGGGACTAGCGGGATCAATGAGCAGTTCTTC
TRBV5-1	TRBJ1-1	NA	NA	CASSFGAGLGTEAFF	TGCGCCAGCAGCTTCGGCGCGGGATTGGGTACTGAAGCTTTCTTT
TRBV7-9	TRBJ2-4	NA	NA	CASSPEVKNIQYF	TGTGCCAGCAGCCCGGAGGTCAAAAACATTCAGTACTTC
TRBV3-1/TRBV3-2	TRBJ1-1	TRBD1	NA	CASSLPGTGATEAFF	TGTGCCAGCAGCCTGCCCGGGACAGGGGCCACTGAAGCTTTCTTT
TRBV7-3	TRBJ2-1	TRBD2	NA	CASSLSGTSGSHNEQFF	TGTGCCAGCAGCTTATCCGGGACTAGCGGCTCGCACAATGAGCAGTTCTTC
TRBV12-3/TRBV12-4	TRBJ2-1	NA	NA	CASSSWHEQFF	TGTGCCAGCAGTTCATGGCATGAGCAGTTCTTC
TRBV10-3	TRBJ2-3	NA	NA	CAISEAGDTQYF	TGTGCCATCAGTGAGGCGGGGGATACGCAGTATTTT
TRBV19	TRBJ2-3	TRBD2	NA	CASTLGRATDTQYF	TGTGCCAGTACATTAGGGAGGGCGACAGATACGCAGTATTTT
TRBV5-1	TRBJ1-1	TRBD1	NA	CASSLVQGDTEAFF	TGCGCCAGCAGCTTGGTACAGGGGGACACTGAAGCTTTCTTT
TRBV5-4	TRBJ2-3	NA	NA	CASSSTVASSTDTQYF	TGTGCCAGCAGCTCGACCGTAGCGTCTAGCACAGATACGCAGTATTTT
TRBV4-2	TRBJ2-7	NA	few	CASSQGQGDYEQYF	TGTGCCAGCAGCCAAGGCCAGGGCGACTACGAGCAGTACTTC
TRBV1	TRBJ2-1	NA	once	CTSSRRLAGNYNEQFF	TGCACCAGCAGCCGACGACTAGCGGGGAACTACAATGAGCAGTTCTTC
TRBV27	TRBJ2-1	TRBD2	NA	CASSRAGGFFAEQFF	TGTGCCAGCAGTCGCGCGGGAGGTTTCTTTGCTGAGCAGTTCTTC
TRBV27	TRBJ2-2	NA	few	CASSPQTGELFF	TGTGCCAGCAGCCCGCAGACCGGGGAGCTGTTTTTT
TRBV25-1	TRBJ2-7	TRBD2	NA	CASSGSGTSGISAYF	TGTGCCAGCAGTGGTTCCGGGACTAGCGGGATATCTGCGTACTTC